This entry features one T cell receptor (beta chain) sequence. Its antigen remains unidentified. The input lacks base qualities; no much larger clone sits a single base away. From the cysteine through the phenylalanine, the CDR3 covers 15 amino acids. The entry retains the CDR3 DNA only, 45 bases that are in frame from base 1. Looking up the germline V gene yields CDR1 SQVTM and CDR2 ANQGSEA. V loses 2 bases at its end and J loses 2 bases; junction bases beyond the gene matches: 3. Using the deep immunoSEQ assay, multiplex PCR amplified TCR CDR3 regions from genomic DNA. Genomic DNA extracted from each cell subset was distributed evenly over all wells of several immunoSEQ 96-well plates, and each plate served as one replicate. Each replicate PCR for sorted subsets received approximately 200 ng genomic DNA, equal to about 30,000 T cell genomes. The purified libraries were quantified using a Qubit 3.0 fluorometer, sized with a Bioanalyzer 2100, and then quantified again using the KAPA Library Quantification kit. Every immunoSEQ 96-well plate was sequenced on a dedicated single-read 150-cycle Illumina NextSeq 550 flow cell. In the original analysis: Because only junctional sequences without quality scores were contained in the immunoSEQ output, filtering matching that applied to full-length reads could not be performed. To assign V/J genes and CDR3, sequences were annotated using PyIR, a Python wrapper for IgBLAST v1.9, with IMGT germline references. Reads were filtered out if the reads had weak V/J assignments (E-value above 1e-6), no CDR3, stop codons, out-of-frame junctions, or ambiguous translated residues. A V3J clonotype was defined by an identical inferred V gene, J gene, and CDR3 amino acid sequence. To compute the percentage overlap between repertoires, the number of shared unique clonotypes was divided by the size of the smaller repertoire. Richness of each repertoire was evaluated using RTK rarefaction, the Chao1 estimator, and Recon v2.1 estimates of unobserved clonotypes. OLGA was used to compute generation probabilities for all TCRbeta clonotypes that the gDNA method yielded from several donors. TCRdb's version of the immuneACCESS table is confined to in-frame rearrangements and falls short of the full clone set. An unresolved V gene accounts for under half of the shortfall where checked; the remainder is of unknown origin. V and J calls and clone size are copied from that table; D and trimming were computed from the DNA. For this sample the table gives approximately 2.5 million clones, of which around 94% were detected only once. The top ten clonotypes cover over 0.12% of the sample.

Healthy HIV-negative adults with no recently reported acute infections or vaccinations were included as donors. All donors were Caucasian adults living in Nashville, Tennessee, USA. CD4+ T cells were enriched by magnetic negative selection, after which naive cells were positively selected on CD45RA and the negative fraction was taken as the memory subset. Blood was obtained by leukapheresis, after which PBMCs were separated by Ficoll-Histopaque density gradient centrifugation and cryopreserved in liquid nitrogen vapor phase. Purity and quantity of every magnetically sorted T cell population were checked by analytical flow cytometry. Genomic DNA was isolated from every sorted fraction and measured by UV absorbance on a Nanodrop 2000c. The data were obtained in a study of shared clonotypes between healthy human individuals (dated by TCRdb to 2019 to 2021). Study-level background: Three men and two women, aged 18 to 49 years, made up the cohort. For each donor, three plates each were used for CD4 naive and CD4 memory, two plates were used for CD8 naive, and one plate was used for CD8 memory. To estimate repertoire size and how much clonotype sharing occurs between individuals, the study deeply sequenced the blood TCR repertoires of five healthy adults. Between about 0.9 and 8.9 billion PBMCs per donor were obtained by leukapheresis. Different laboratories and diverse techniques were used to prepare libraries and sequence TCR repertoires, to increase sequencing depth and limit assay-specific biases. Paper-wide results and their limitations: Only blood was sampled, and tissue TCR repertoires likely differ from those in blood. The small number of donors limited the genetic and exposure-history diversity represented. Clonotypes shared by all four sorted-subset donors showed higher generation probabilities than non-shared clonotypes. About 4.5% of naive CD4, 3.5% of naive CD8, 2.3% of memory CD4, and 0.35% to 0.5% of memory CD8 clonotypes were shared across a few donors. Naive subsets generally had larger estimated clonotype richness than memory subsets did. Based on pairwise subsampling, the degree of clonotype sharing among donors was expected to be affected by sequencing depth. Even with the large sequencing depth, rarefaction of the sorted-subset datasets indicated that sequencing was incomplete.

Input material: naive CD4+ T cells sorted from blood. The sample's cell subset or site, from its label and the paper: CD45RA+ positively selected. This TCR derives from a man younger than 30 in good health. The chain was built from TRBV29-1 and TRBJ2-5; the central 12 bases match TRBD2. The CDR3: CSVESLAGGQETQYF. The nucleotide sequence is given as TGCAGCGTTGAAAGTCTAGCGGGAGGGCAAGAGACCCAGTACTTC.